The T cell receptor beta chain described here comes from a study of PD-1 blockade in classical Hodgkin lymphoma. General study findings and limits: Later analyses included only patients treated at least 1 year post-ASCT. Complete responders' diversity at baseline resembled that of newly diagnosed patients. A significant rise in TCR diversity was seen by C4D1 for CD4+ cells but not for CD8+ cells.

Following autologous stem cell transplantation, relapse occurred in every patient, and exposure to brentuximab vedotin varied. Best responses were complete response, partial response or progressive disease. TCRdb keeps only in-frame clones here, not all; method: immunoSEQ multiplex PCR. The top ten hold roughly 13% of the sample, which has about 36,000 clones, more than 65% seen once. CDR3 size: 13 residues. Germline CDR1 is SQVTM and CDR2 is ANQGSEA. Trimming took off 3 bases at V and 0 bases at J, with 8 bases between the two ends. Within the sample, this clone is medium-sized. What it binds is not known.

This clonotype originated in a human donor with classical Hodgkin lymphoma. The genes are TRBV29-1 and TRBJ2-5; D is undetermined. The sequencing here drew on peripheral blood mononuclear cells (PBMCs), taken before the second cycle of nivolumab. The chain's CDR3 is CSVDTDYQETQYF. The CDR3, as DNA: TGCAGCGTTGATACTGACTACCAAGAGACCCAGTACTTC.